The 26 T cell receptor beta chains below come from one sample, sequenced in a study of cytomegalovirus exposure and HLA in healthy donors. Assay: immunoSEQ multiplex PCR; the TCRdb copy retains only in-frame clones and omits some. The sample has 250,000 to 300,000 clones, about 86% seen once. Sequencing was carried out using PBMCs. These receptors were obtained from a woman aged 18-29 years in good health and CMV-seronegative.

The chain employs TRBV11-2 and TRBJ2-7, with 7 bases fitting TRBD2. From germline, CDR1 is SGHAT and CDR2 FQNNGV. Trimming removed 6 bases from V and 6 bases from J; junction bases left unmatched: 5. There are 12 residues in the CDR3. The CDR3 nucleotides read TGTGCCAGCAGGGGAGGGTTGGGCGAGCAGTACTTC. Translated: CASRGGLGEQYF.

This rearrangement joins TRBV5-1 to TRBJ1-2, with D possibly matching TRBD1 (5 bases). Germline lookup yields CDR1 SGHRS and CDR2 YFSETQ. The CDR3 has 15 residues. The V gene lost 0 bases and the J gene lost 8 bases, with 17 bases spanning the gap. The DNA for the CDR3 is TGCGCCAGCAGCTTGGCCGTGGGGCATGATGAGGGCTACACCTTC. This encodes CASSLAVGHDEGYTF.

The chain carries TRBV25-1 and TRBJ2-2; no reliable D call. The CDR3 length is 15 residues. Trimming left V 2 bases short and J 0 bases short, with 7 bases between. Germline CDR1 and CDR2: MGHDK and SYGVNS. The chain's CDR3 is CASSEGVANTGELFF. For the CDR3, the DNA is TGTGCCAGCAGTGAAGGAGTCGCGAACACCGGGGAGCTGTTTTTT.

The chain combines TRBV10-2 with TRBJ2-3; no clear D gene. The V gene's germline CDR1 is WSHSY and CDR2 SAAADI. CDR3 length: 11 residues. V gave up 5 bases and J gave up 5 bases, with 5 bases separating them. This CDR3 is CASSIRDTQYF. Written as DNA, the CDR3 is TGCGCCAGCAGTATCAGAGATACGCAGTATTTT.

The chain uses TRBV9 and TRBJ2-1, with 12 nucleotides matching TRBD2. CDR3 length equals 16 residues. J gave up 12 bases and V 2 bases, and 12 bases lay outside the gene matches. CDR1 SGDLS and CDR2 YYNGEE come from the germline V gene. This CDR3 reads CASSVTPASGRAGQFF. CDR3 DNA: TGTGCCAGCAGCGTGACGCCGGCTAGCGGGAGGGCCGGGCAGTTCTTC.

The chain has TRBV6-6 and TRBJ2-7; D is perhaps TRBD1 (6 bases). V was shortened by 7 bases and J by 0 bases, with 13 bases between the two germline ends. There are 14 residues in the CDR3. In germline, CDR1 is MNHNY, CDR2 SVGAGI (reference sequence). This CDR3 is CASTNRDTSYEQYF. For the CDR3, the DNA is TGTGCCAGCACTAACCGGGACACCTCCTACGAGCAGTACTTC.

The chain employs TRBV2 and TRBJ1-5; D remains ambiguous. Germline V CDR1 and CDR2: SNHLY, FYNNEI. Trimming left V 7 bases short and J 1 base short, with 11 bases between. CDR3 length equals 14 residues. In nucleotides, the CDR3 is TGTGCCAGCACAGGCGTTTCGAGCAATCAGCCCCAGCATTTT. Amino acid sequence: CASTGVSSNQPQHF.

This clone was picked up one time. The chain links TRBV4-1 to TRBJ1-1; D remains ambiguous. The CDR3 is 15 amino acids. Germline CDR1 is MGHRA and CDR2 is YSYEKL. The ends were cut back, 1 base at V and 2 bases at J, with 11 bases in the middle. DNA of the CDR3: TGCGCCAGCAGCCAAGCCCAGGCCCGAAACACTGAAGCTTTCTTT. This gives the protein CASSQAQARNTEAFF.

This rearrangement joins TRBV11-2 to TRBJ2-7; 11 nucleotides align to TRBD2. Germline V gene sequence: CDR1 SGHAT, CDR2 FQNNGV. The CDR3 extends over 15 amino acids. Trimming cost V 6 bases and J 1 base; bases outside gene matches: 5. The CDR3 loop reads CASRALAGVSYEQYF. CDR3 sequence (DNA): TGTGCCAGCAGAGCACTAGCGGGAGTTTCCTACGAGCAGTACTTC.

The chain joins TRBV7-2 to TRBJ2-7, with a tentative D call TRBD2 (5 bases). Germline CDR1 is SGHTA and CDR2 is FQGNSA. Trimming removed 2 bases from V and 1 base from J, with 15 bases in between. The CDR3 has 16 residues. This chain's CDR3 is CASSLLRLARSYEQYF. The CDR3 DNA sequence: TGTGCCAGCAGCTTACTTCGGCTAGCCAGGTCCTACGAGCAGTACTTC.

The rearrangement links TRBV6-5 to TRBJ1-1; tentative D call: TRBD1 (5 bases). Germline V gene data show CDR1 as MNHEY and CDR2 as SVGAGI. V lost 6 bases, J lost 1 base, and 12 bases lay in between. The CDR3 runs to 14 residues. CDR3 in DNA: TGTGCCAGCAGAGTTCCTAGGGGGAACACTGAAGCTTTCTTT. It codes for CASRVPRGNTEAFF.

This rearrangement joins TRBV14 to TRBJ2-3; the D is unclear. Germline CDR1 is SGHDN and CDR2 is FVKESK. Trimming stripped 6 bases from V and 4 bases from J, with 8 bases between. The length of the CDR3 is 12 residues. The DNA for the CDR3 is TGTGCCAGCAGTTTATTCTCAGATACGCAGTATTTT. Residues: CASSLFSDTQYF.

The V call is TRBV18, the J call TRBJ1-6, with no clear D. Trimming left V 4 bases short and J 4 bases short, with 11 bases between. The CDR3 spans 15 residues. Germline V gene sequence: CDR1 KGHSH, CDR2 LQKENI. CDR3 DNA: TGTGCCAGCTCACAGACGGGAGCTTATAATTCACCCCTCCACTTT. Protein product: CASSQTGAYNSPLHF. Full variable domain (rest looked up from reference TRBV18 and TRBJ1-6): NAGVMQNPRHLVRRRGQEARLRCSPMKGHSHVYWYRQLPEEGLKFMVYLQKENIIDESGMPKERFSAEFPKEGPSILRIQQVVRGDSAAYFCASSQTGAYNSPLHFGNGTRLTVT.

The chain has TRBV5-4 and TRBJ2-2; no definite D call. Trimming removed 0 bases at V and 1 base at J, with 7 bases between. Germline assignment: CDR1 SGHNT and CDR2 YYREEE (reference sequence). The CDR3 has 15 amino acids. The CDR3 region is CASSLGQKNTGELFF. Here the CDR3 DNA reads TGTGCCAGCAGCTTGGGCCAGAAGAACACCGGGGAGCTGTTTTTT.

The J gene is TRBJ1-5, the V gene TRBV19; D gene unclear. V was clipped by 0 bases and J by 5 bases, with 8 bases between them. CDR3 length: 14 amino acids. Germline lookup yields CDR1 LNHDA and CDR2 SQIVND (reference sequence). The CDR3, as DNA: TGTGCCAGTAGTATAGAAACAGCCCATCAGCCCCAGCATTTT. Amino acids: CASSIETAHQPQHF.

The chain couples TRBV5-4 to TRBJ2-3; D gene unclear. Germline V gene sequence: CDR1 SGHNT, CDR2 YYREEE (reference sequence). Trimming stripped 2 bases from V and 1 base from J, with 11 bases between. CDR3 size: 15 residues. CDR3 loop: CASSLGVKGTDTQYF. The CDR3 DNA reads as TGTGCCAGCAGCTTAGGAGTGAAGGGCACAGATACGCAGTATTTT. The full variable domain, its missing parts supplied by reference TRBV5-4 and TRBJ2-3, is ETGVTQSPTHLIKTRGQQVTLRCSSQSGHNTVSWYQQALGQGPQFIFQYYREEENGRGNFPPRFSGLQFPNYSSELNVNALELDDSALYLCASSLGVKGTDTQYFGPGTRLTVL.

The table lists this clone with a few counts. This chain links TRBV4-1 with TRBJ1-2; the D gene is possibly TRBD1 (5 bases). The CDR3 runs to 13 residues. From germline, CDR1 is MGHRA and CDR2 YSYEKL. Trimming pared 0 bases from V and 8 bases from J, leaving 10 bases between. CDR3 residues: CASSQDSGSGYTF. The CDR3 DNA follows: TGCGCCAGCAGCCAAGACTCAGGGTCAGGCTACACCTTC.

The gene calls are TRBV5-1 and TRBJ2-7; maybe TRBD2 (6 bases). This CDR3 spans 16 amino acids. The V gene's germline CDR1 is SGHRS and CDR2 YFSETQ. The V gene lost 5 bases and the J gene lost 5 bases, with 23 bases spanning the gap. The CDR3 loop reads CASRGGWTPVMNEQYF. The CDR3 nucleotides read TGCGCCAGCAGAGGAGGGTGGACTCCGGTAATGAACGAGCAGTACTTC. Based on the CDR3 plus reference TRBV5-1 and TRBJ2-7, the full variable domain is KAGVTQTPRYLIKTRGQQVTLSCSPISGHRSVSWYQQTPGQGLQFLFEYFSETQRNKGNFPGRFSGRQFSNSRSEMNVSTLELGDSALYLCASRGGWTPVMNEQYFGPGTRLTVT.

The J gene is TRBJ2-5, the V gene TRBV18, with 8 bases that match TRBD1. CDR3 length: 14 amino acids. The V gene end was trimmed by 5 bases and the J gene end by 2 bases; junction bases not matched to a gene: 4. Germline V gene sequence: CDR1 KGHSH, CDR2 LQKENI. The CDR3 DNA sequence: TGTGCCAGCTCAAAAGGGACAGGACAAGAGACCCAGTACTTC. Translated, it gives CASSKGTGQETQYF.

This clone came up a few times. CDR3 coding DNA: TGCGCCAGCAGCCATTATATAGCAGTTGAGCAGTTCTTC. The encoded protein is CASSHYIAVEQFF. This chain connects TRBV4-1 to TRBJ2-1; D not resolved. The CDR3 runs to 13 residues. The germline V and J ends were trimmed by 3 bases and 9 bases, with 12 bases remaining between them. Germline values: CDR1 MGHRA, CDR2 YSYEKL.

This chain links TRBV6-5 with TRBJ1-2; D unclear. V was pared by 0 bases and J by 5 bases, with 13 bases between. The CDR3 contains 15 residues. Germline CDR1 reads MNHEY; CDR2 reads SVGAGI. The CDR3 coding sequence is TGTGCCAGCAGTTACTCAGAGGGTTATAATTATGGCTACACCTTC. Amino acid sequence: CASSYSEGYNYGYTF.

V and J are TRBV7-9 and TRBJ1-4; unclear D gene. CDR1 is SEHNR and CDR2 is FQNEAQ in the germline V gene (reference sequence). This CDR3 is built from 13 residues. The germline V and J ends were trimmed by 5 bases and 7 bases, with 11 bases remaining between them. CDR3 sequence (DNA): TGTGCCAGCAGCCCACGGGTGGGTGAAAAACTGTTTTTT. Its protein product is CASSPRVGEKLFF.

The rearrangement joins TRBV5-6 to TRBJ2-3; tentative D call: TRBD1 (5 bases). V lost 4 bases, J lost 6 bases, and 15 bases lay in between. Germline CDR1 SGHDT, CDR2 YYEEEE. CDR3 length equals 14 residues. CDR3 nucleotide sequence: TGTGCCAGCAGCAACAGGCGAGCCAAGGATACGCAGTATTTT. Translating gives CASSNRRAKDTQYF.

This sequence joins TRBV11-3 and TRBJ2-3; D may be TRBD1 (5 bases). Per germline, CDR1 SGHNT and CDR2 YENEEA. Trimming pared 5 bases from V and 0 bases from J, leaving 9 bases between. The CDR3 loop spans 14 amino acids. CDR3 sequence: CASSRQPSTDTQYF. The CDR3 coding sequence is TGTGCCAGCAGCCGACAGCCGAGCACAGATACGCAGTATTTT.

The CDR3 reads CASRTGLDQPQHF. CDR3 DNA: TGCGCCAGCAGAACAGGGTTGGATCAGCCCCAGCATTTT. The V gene is TRBV5-1, the J gene TRBJ1-5, with D possibly matching TRBD1 (6 bases). Trimming pared 5 bases from V and 5 bases from J, leaving 11 bases between. The CDR3 runs to 13 residues. Germline loops: CDR1 SGHRS, CDR2 YFSETQ.

The genes are TRBV6-5 and TRBJ2-7; possibly TRBD1 for D (6 bases). Germline CDR1 MNHEY, CDR2 SVGAGI. Between the trimmed V and J ends, which lost 6 bases and 2 bases, there was a span of 14 bases. CDR3 length: 14 amino acids. This CDR3 is CASRWGQGPYEQYF. For the CDR3, the DNA is TGTGCCAGCAGGTGGGGGCAGGGCCCCTACGAGCAGTACTTC.